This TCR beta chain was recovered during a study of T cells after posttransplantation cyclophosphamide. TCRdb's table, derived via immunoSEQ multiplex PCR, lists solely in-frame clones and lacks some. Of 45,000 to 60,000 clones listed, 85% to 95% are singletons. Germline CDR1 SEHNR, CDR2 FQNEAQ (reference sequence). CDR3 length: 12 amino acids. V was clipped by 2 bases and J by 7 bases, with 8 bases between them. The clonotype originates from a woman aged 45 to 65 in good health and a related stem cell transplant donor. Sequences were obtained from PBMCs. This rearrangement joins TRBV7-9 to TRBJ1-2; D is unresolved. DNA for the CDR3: TGTGCCAGCAGCTTATCTGAGGGTGGCTACACCTTC. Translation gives CASSLSEGGYTF. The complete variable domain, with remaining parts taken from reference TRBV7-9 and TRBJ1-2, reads DTGVSQNPRHKITKRGQNVTFRCDPISEHNRLYWYRQTLGQGPEFLTYFQNEAQLEKSRLLSDRFSAERPKGSFSTLEIQRTEQGDSAMYLCASSLSEGGYTFGSGTRLTVV.